This TCR beta chain was sequenced for a study of T cell repertoires in ileal Crohn's disease. Study summary: Postoperative therapy was given to about half: 11 thiopurines, around 20 anti-TNF agents. General study points: Clonal expansions were more frequent in active smokers than non-smokers at surgery.

Comments on this clone: No antigen is known for it.

The CDR3 spans 13 residues. Looked up from germline, CDR1 is MNHNS and CDR2 is SASEGT. V lost 5 bases and J lost 1, with 8 bases in between. Clones were sequenced by immunoSEQ multiplex PCR, and TCRdb holds only the in-frame ones, with some missing. The data show roughly 31,000 clones, just under 80% seen once. This sequence originates from an adult with Crohn's disease. The rearrangement uses TRBV6-1 and TRBJ2-5, with D hard to call. What was sequenced was ileal tissue. The CDR3 DNA sequence: TGTGCCAGCAGTTTCCGCGGCCAAGAGACCCAGTACTTC. It is translated as CASSFRGQETQYF.